The clone carrying this T cell receptor beta chain was observed at least ten times. Amplified TCR beta CDR3 regions came from RNA transcripts. The HTBI primer set served for first-round RT-PCR of the TCR CDR3. Each CDR3 protein is one row after TCRdb ran MiXCR on the multiplex PCR reads. The sample has some 560,000 distinct CDR3 sequences, 15% to 19% seen once; the top ten hold under 7.5%. These data originate in a study of T cells in Graves' hyperthyroidism and ophthalmopathy. The CDR3 is made up of 14 amino acids. Per germline, CDR1 DFQATT and CDR2 SNEGSKA (reference sequence). Trimming shortened V by 0 bases and J by 5 bases, and 14 bases separated the two germline ends. Graves' hyperthyroidism was deemed stable given no ophthalmopathy progression within 18 months. PBMCs were derived from about 9.1 ml fresh peripheral blood.

V usage is TRBV20-1 and J usage is TRBJ2-7; maybe TRBD2 (7 bases). This receptor was obtained from a woman in her twenties or thirties with Graves' hyperthyroidism. The source material was blood. CDR3 nucleotides: TGCAGTGCTAGAGATCCGGGGGGCCGGCACGAGCAGTACTTC. Translation gives CSARDPGGRHEQYF.